The 5 T cell receptor beta chains reported below all come from one sample, sequenced in a study of T cell responses to AZD1222 COVID-19 vaccine. Method: immunoSEQ multiplex PCR; TCRdb's copy keeps in-frame clones and lacks some. The repertoire holds about 150,000 clones, with about nine tenths as singletons. This specimen was peripheral blood, taken on day 0 of MenACWY control vaccination. The receptors come from an adult in good health.

V and J are TRBV28 and TRBJ2-7; no clear D gene. The CDR3 spans 11 residues. V was clipped by 7 bases and J by 5 bases, with 9 bases between them. From germline, CDR1 is MDHEN and CDR2 SYDVKM. The CDR3 DNA follows: TGTGCCAGCAAATTCGGACACGAGCAGTACTTC. Its translation is CASKFGHEQYF.

V and J are TRBV5-1 and TRBJ1-1; D gene unclear. Looked up from germline, CDR1 is SGHRS and CDR2 is YFSETQ. Deletions cut 4 bases from V and 5 bases from J, with 9 bases between. The CDR3 is 12 residues long. The CDR3 loop reads CASSRGETEAFF. CDR3 bases: TGCGCCAGCAGCCGGGGAGAAACTGAAGCTTTCTTT.

The CDR3 loop is CASSRGDSQNEQYF. In DNA form, the CDR3 reads TGTGCCAGCAGCCGCGGGGACAGTCAGAACGAGCAGTACTTC. The chain employs TRBV7-3 and TRBJ2-7; weak D call: TRBD1 (7 bases). The germline CDR1 and CDR2 sequences are SGHTA and FQGTGA. The ends were cut back, 5 bases at V and 5 bases at J, with 16 bases in the middle. The CDR3 runs to 14 residues.

V gene TRBV25-1 combines with J gene TRBJ2-6, with D perhaps matching TRBD1 (5 bases). This CDR3 has 15 residues. Per germline, CDR1 MGHDK and CDR2 SYGVNS. V dropped 3 bases and J dropped 4 bases, with 10 bases sitting between them. The CDR3 spells CASSDRVGGANVLTF. The CDR3 DNA reads TGTGCCAGCAGTGACAGGGTTGGAGGGGCCAACGTCCTGACTTTC.

This clone appeared a few times. V is TRBV24-1 and J is TRBJ2-1; possibly TRBD2 for D (5 bases). Between the trimmed V and J ends, which lost 2 bases and 1 base, there was a span of 5 bases. CDR3 size: 14 residues. Germline V gene data show CDR1 as KGHDR and CDR2 as SFDVKD. The CDR3: CATSDWRSYNEQFF. The CDR3 DNA reads TGTGCCACCAGTGATTGGAGGTCCTACAATGAGCAGTTCTTC.